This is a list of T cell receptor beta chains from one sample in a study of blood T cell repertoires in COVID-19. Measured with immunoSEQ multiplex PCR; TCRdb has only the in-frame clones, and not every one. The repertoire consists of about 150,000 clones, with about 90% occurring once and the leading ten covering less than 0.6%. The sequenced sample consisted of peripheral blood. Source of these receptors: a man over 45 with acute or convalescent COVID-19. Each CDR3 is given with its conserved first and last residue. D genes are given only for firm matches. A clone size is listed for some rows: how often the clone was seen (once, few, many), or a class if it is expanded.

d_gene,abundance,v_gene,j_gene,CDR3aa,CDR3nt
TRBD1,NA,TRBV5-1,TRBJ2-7,CASSKGGTGDYEQYF,TGCGCCAGCAGCAAGGGAGGGACAGGGGACTACGAGCAGTACTTC
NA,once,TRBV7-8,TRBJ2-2,CASSLDGSYTGELFF,TGTGCCAGCAGCTTAGACGGGAGTTACACCGGGGAGCTGTTTTTT
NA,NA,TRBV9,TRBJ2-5,CASSVEGAWGETQYF,TGTGCCAGCAGCGTAGAAGGGGCCTGGGGCGAGACCCAGTACTTC
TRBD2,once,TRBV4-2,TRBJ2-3,CASSQETGGPGTDTQYF,TGTGCCAGCAGCCAAGAAACGGGAGGGCCCGGCACAGATACGCAGTATTTT
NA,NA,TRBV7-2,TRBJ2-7,CASSLRPAGTLREQYF,TGTGCCAGCAGCTTAAGGCCAGCGGGGACACTACGGGAGCAGTACTTC
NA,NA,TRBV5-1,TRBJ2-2,CASSPSTVTGELFF,TGCGCCAGCAGCCCCTCGACAGTAACCGGGGAGCTGTTTTTT
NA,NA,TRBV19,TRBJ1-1,CATNFGPAAEAFF,TGTGCCACTAACTTCGGTCCGGCGGCTGAAGCTTTCTTT
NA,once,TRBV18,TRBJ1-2,CASSPQGQGWGYTF,TGTGCCAGCTCACCACAAGGACAAGGCTGGGGCTACACCTTC
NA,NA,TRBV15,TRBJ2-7,CATSRDAGGPYEQYF,TGTGCCACCAGCAGAGATGCTGGGGGCCCCTACGAGCAGTACTTC
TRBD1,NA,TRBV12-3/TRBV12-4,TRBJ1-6,CASSRQGDSPLHF,TGTGCCAGCAGCAGACAGGGGGATTCACCCCTCCACTTT
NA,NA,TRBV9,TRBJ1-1,CASSVVMGRIGTEAFF,TGTGCCAGCAGCGTAGTCATGGGGCGCATAGGCACTGAAGCTTTCTTT
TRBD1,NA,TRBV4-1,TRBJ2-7,CASSQVQGATYEQYF,TGCGCCAGCAGCCAAGTACAGGGGGCCACCTACGAGCAGTACTTC
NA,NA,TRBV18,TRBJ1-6,CASSGSYNSPLHF,TGTGCCAGCTCCGGCTCCTATAATTCACCCCTCCACTTT
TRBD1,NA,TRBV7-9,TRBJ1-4,CASSPPRQGNEKLFF,TGTGCCAGCAGCCCCCCTAGACAGGGGAATGAAAAACTGTTTTTT
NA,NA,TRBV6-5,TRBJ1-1,CASSYNRDPTEAFF,TGTGCCAGCAGTTACAACAGGGACCCCACTGAAGCTTTCTTT
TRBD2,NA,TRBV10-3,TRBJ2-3,CAIGEREDTQYF,TGTGCCATCGGAGAGCGGGAGGATACGCAGTATTTT
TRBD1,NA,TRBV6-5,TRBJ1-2,CASRTTGGAYGYTF,TGTGCCAGCAGAACTACAGGGGGCGCCTATGGCTACACCTTC
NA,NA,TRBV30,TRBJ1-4,CAWSRGLGEKLFF,TGTGCCTGGAGCCGGGGTCTAGGTGAAAAACTGTTTTTT
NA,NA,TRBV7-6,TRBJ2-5,CASSLPTVDWAGGTQYF,TGTGCCAGCAGCTTGCCGACGGTGGACTGGGCCGGTGGGACCCAGTACTTC
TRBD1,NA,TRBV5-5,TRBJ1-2,CASSLAQGARHTF,TGTGCCAGCAGCTTGGCACAGGGGGCGCGGCACACCTTC
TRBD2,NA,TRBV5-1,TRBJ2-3,CASSFRTSGGRTDTQYF,TGCGCCAGCAGCTTTAGGACTAGCGGGGGTCGCACAGATACGCAGTATTTT
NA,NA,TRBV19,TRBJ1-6,CAGRVGQGNSPLHF,TGTGCCGGAAGAGTGGGGCAGGGGAATTCACCCCTCCACTTT
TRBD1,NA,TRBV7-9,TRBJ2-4,CASSLWVRQGIKNIQYF,TGTGCCAGCAGCTTATGGGTCAGACAGGGGATCAAAAACATTCAGTACTTC
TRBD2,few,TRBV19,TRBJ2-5,CASSRTSVQETQYF,TGTGCCAGTAGTAGGACTAGCGTCCAAGAGACCCAGTACTTC
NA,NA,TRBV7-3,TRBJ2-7,CASSLVAGSYEQYF,TGTGCCAGCAGCTTAGTGGCAGGCTCCTACGAGCAGTACTTC
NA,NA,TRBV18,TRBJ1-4,CASSLQDREKLFF,TGTGCCAGCTCTTTACAGGACCGAGAAAAACTGTTTTTT
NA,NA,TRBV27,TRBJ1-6,CASTPGGFGNSPLHF,TGTGCCAGCACCCCCGGGGGTTTCGGCAATTCACCCCTCCACTTT
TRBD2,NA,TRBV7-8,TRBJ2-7,CASSLQQAGGSYEQYF,TGTGCCAGCAGCTTACAACAAGCGGGGGGATCCTACGAGCAGTACTTC
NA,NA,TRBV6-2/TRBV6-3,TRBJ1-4,CASSTRQESEKLFF,TGTGCCAGCAGTACTCGACAGGAGAGTGAAAAACTGTTTTTT
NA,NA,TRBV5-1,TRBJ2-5,CASSLGNRETQYF,TGCGCCAGCAGCTTGGGAAATAGAGAGACCCAGTACTTC
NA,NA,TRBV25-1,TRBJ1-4,CASSHTVTNEKLFF,TGTGCCAGCAGTCACACAGTGACTAATGAAAAACTGTTTTTT
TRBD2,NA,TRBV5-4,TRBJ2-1,CASSSGTSGTDYNEQFF,TGTGCCAGCAGTTCCGGGACTAGCGGGACAGATTACAATGAGCAGTTCTTC
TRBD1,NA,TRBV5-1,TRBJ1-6,CASSLGTDRGNSPLHF,TGCGCCAGCAGCTTGGGAACGGACAGGGGGAATTCACCCCTCCACTTT
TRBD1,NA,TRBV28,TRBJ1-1,CASSRGTANTEAFF,TGTGCCAGCAGCCGGGGGACAGCGAACACTGAAGCTTTCTTT
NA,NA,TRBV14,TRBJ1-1,CASSSGSYTEAFF,TGTGCCAGCAGCTCAGGAAGCTACACTGAAGCTTTCTTT
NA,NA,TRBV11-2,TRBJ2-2,CASSLFRSTGELFF,TGTGCCAGCAGCTTATTCCGGAGCACCGGGGAGCTGTTTTTT
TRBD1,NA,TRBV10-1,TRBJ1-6,CATGTGPGAPLHF,TGCGCCACCGGGACAGGCCCCGGGGCACCCCTCCACTTT
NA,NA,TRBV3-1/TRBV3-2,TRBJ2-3,CASSYGQPDTQYF,TGTGCCAGCAGCTACGGACAGCCGGATACGCAGTATTTT
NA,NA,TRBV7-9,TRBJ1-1,CASSFDTTEAFF,TGTGCCAGCAGCTTCGACACAACTGAAGCTTTCTTT
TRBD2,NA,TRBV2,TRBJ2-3,CASRWDYTDTQYF,TGTGCCAGCAGGTGGGACTATACAGATACGCAGTATTTT
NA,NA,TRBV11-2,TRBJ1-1,CASSPDGGNTEAFF,TGTGCCAGCAGCCCCGACGGGGGGAACACTGAAGCTTTCTTT
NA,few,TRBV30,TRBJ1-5,CAWSVRRGQPQHF,TGTGCCTGGAGTGTACGTAGGGGTCAGCCCCAGCATTTT
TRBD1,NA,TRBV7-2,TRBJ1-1,CASSLTGGTNTEAFF,TGTGCCAGCAGCTTGACAGGGGGTACGAACACTGAAGCTTTCTTT
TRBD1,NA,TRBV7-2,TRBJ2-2,CASSSQGAGTGELFF,TGTGCCAGCAGCTCCCAGGGGGCCGGCACCGGGGAGCTGTTTTTT
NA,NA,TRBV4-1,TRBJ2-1,CASSHPQGGSYNEQFF,TGCGCCAGCAGCCATCCGCAGGGTGGTTCCTACAATGAGCAGTTCTTC
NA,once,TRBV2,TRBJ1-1,CASSEEIPLYTEAFF,TGTGCCAGCAGTGAAGAAATTCCCCTTTACACTGAAGCTTTCTTT
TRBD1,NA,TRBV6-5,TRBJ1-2,CASCTGDYGYTF,TGTGCCAGCTGTACAGGGGACTATGGCTACACCTTC
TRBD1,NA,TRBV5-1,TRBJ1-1,CASSLGTGGYTEAFF,TGCGCCAGCAGCTTGGGGACAGGGGGCTACACTGAAGCTTTCTTT
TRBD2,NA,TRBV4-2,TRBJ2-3,CASSQETSGSGYTQYF,TGTGCCAGCAGCCAGGAGACTAGCGGGAGCGGGTATACGCAGTATTTT
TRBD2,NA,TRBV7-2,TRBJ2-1,CASSLVAGVVYEQFF,TGTGCCAGCAGCTTAGTAGCGGGAGTGGTGTATGAGCAGTTCTTC